Presented here are 26 T cell receptor beta chains from one specimen sequenced in a study of blood T cell repertoires in COVID-19. Assay: immunoSEQ multiplex PCR; the TCRdb copy retains only in-frame clones and omits some. This sample has about 480,000 clones, with 88% found just once. Sequencing was done on a sample of PBMCs or T cells enriched from blood (not recorded which). These receptors all come from a woman between 35 and 50 years old who had recovered from COVID-19.

The V gene is TRBV7-2, the J gene TRBJ1-1, with 7 bases fitting TRBD1. The CDR3 runs to 14 residues. Trimming removed 6 bases from V and 1 base from J; junction bases left unmatched: 5. The germline gives CDR1 SGHTA, CDR2 FQGNSA. CDR3 residues: CASSWGQTNTEAFF. The CDR3 DNA is TGTGCCAGCAGTTGGGGACAGACGAACACTGAAGCTTTCTTT.

J is TRBJ2-7 and V is TRBV3-1 (or the pseudogene TRBV3-2); 9 bases are a match to TRBD2. Trimming at V came to 1 base and at J to 1 base, leaving 11 bases not matched to a gene. The CDR3 runs 18 residues. Germline CDR1 is LGHDT and CDR2 is YNNKEL (reference sequence). CDR3 DNA: TGTGCCAGCAGCCAAGGGTGGGCTAGCGGGAAAGGTTCCTACGAGCAGTACTTC. The encoded protein is CASSQGWASGKGSYEQYF.

CDR3 loop: CASSSNSGIYNEQFF. DNA of the CDR3: TGTGCCAGCTCATCCAACTCCGGGATCTACAATGAGCAGTTCTTC. The rearrangement links TRBV18 to TRBJ2-1; D might be TRBD2 (5 bases). CDR3 length: 15 amino acids. Trimming took 5 bases from V and 3 from J, leaving 14 bases between them. The germline V gene has CDR1 KGHSH and CDR2 LQKENI.

The rearrangement joins TRBV24-1 to TRBJ1-6; no clear D gene. The CDR3 has 12 residues. V lost 4 bases and J lost 8, with 5 bases in between. Germline CDR1 KGHDR, CDR2 SFDVKD. CDR3 DNA: TGTGCCACCAGTGACAGATATTCACCCCTCCACTTT. Translation gives CATSDRYSPLHF.

The chain links TRBV5-1 to TRBJ1-4, with 8 bases fitting TRBD1. In germline, CDR1 is SGHRS, CDR2 YFSETQ. The CDR3 covers 15 residues. With 1 base clipped from V and 7 bases from J, the junction kept 6 bases outside the gene matches. CDR3 sequence (DNA): TGCGCCAGCAGCTTGACGCAGGGGGCCTTTGAAAAACTGTTTTTT. Translating gives CASSLTQGAFEKLFF.

The V call is TRBV7-2, the J call TRBJ2-7; 12 bases match TRBD1. The CDR3 totals 14 residues. The J segment lost 6 bases and the V segment lost 2 bases, leaving 2 bases of the junction unmatched. CDR1 is SGHTA and CDR2 is FQGNSA in the germline V gene. CDR3 sequence reads: CASSLWGQGAEQYF. Here the CDR3 DNA reads TGTGCCAGCAGCTTATGGGGACAGGGGGCCGAGCAGTACTTC.

Turning to this clone: Sequence at one end of the junction differs from germline and may be a read error. The CDR3 DNA sequence: TGTGCCAGCAGAGCTCCGCTGACTGACCCTTCGTTC. Protein sequence: CASRAPLTDPSF. The chain joins TRBV6-5 to TRBJ2-7; no reliable D call. From germline, CDR1 is MNHEY and CDR2 SVGAGI. The CDR3 has 12 residues.

This clone is a singleton in its sample. This chain uses TRBV10-3 with TRBJ2-3, with 11 bases that match TRBD2. This CDR3 has 17 residues. After removal of 6 bases from V and 2 bases from J, the junction contained 10 bases not matched to a gene. The germline V gene has CDR1 ENHRY and CDR2 SYGVKD. This CDR3 reads CAIRSASGGYITDTQYF. The CDR3 DNA reads as TGTGCCATCAGATCGGCTAGCGGGGGGTACATCACAGATACGCAGTATTTT.

This rearrangement joins TRBV28 to TRBJ2-7, with D maybe TRBD1 (5 bases). V gave up 3 bases and J gave up 2 bases, with 14 bases separating them. CDR1 is MDHEN and CDR2 is SYDVKM in the germline V gene. The CDR3 sequence is 15 residues long. The DNA of the CDR3 is TGTGCCAGCAGTTTGTCAGGGTCCAGAACCTACGAGCAGTACTTC. Translated: CASSLSGSRTYEQYF.

The chain recombines TRBV18 with TRBJ2-7; 7 bases match TRBD2. V lost 5 bases to trimming and J lost 0 bases; unmatched junction nucleotides: 13. The CDR3 sequence is 17 residues long. CDR1 KGHSH and CDR2 LQKENI come from the germline V gene. CDR3 region: CASSVGRGREASYEQYF. The CDR3 coding sequence is TGTGCCAGCTCAGTCGGAAGAGGGAGGGAGGCCTCCTACGAGCAGTACTTC.

This sequence joins TRBV2 and TRBJ1-2, with 7 positions matching TRBD1. Germline V gives CDR1 SNHLY, CDR2 FYNNEI. Germline trimming cut 9 bases from V and 1 base from J; bases unmatched to any gene: 11. This CDR3 contains 15 residues. The CDR3 DNA reads as TGTGCCAGAACCCATAAAACAGGGGTTAACTATGGCTACACCTTC. Protein: CARTHKTGVNYGYTF.

The chain is built from TRBV13 and TRBJ2-5; maybe TRBD2 (6 bases). V gave up 1 base and J gave up 4 bases, with 10 bases separating them. Germline assignment: CDR1 PRHDT and CDR2 FYEKMQ (reference sequence). The CDR3 has 14 amino acids. The CDR3 sequence: CASSLAGEGETQYF. CDR3 coding DNA: TGTGCCAGCAGCTTAGCGGGAGAGGGAGAGACCCAGTACTTC.

The chain couples TRBV3-1 (or the pseudogene TRBV3-2) to TRBJ2-1; D remains unclear. Germline V lookup: CDR1 LGHDT, CDR2 YNNKEL (reference sequence). The length of the CDR3 is 16 residues. V was clipped by 1 base and J by 3 bases, with 13 bases between them. CDR3 nucleotide sequence: TGTGCCAGCAGCCAAGTCGGAGACCCCGGCTACAATGAGCAGTTCTTC. Translation gives CASSQVGDPGYNEQFF.

The chain has TRBV7-9 and TRBJ2-2; D is unclear. This CDR3 region has 15 residues. The V and J ends lost 1 base and 0 bases respectively, with 6 bases between them. Per germline, CDR1 SEHNR and CDR2 FQNEAQ (reference sequence). In DNA, the CDR3 is TGTGCCAGCAGCTTAGGCTTAGCGAACACCGGGGAGCTGTTTTTT. Translating it yields CASSLGLANTGELFF.

V is TRBV15 and J is TRBJ1-5; a weak D match, TRBD1 (6 bases). V shed 5 bases and J shed 0 bases, with 20 bases lying between them. The germline V gene has CDR1 LNHNV and CDR2 YYDKDF (reference sequence). This CDR3 has 18 amino acids. The CDR3 bases are TGTGCCACCAGCGTAGACGCGGTGGACAGCCTTAGCAATCAGCCCCAGCATTTT. Its translation is CATSVDAVDSLSNQPQHF.

The V gene is TRBV5-1, the J gene TRBJ1-5, with 7 bases fitting TRBD1. CDR1 is SGHRS and CDR2 is YFSETQ in the germline V gene. The CDR3 length is 15 residues. Germline trimming cut 4 bases from V and 2 bases from J; bases unmatched to any gene: 6. CDR3 sequence reads: CASSPQGGGNQPQHF. CDR3 DNA: TGCGCCAGCAGCCCGCAGGGGGGAGGCAATCAGCCCCAGCATTTT.

The V call is TRBV30, the J call TRBJ2-7; 12 nucleotides match TRBD2. V shed 0 bases and J 0 bases; nucleotides not matched to a gene: 3. The CDR3 runs 16 residues. In germline, CDR1 is GTSNPN, CDR2 SVGIG (reference sequence). For the CDR3, the DNA is TGTGCCTGGAGTGTCATGACTAGCGGGAGCTCCTACGAGCAGTACTTC. This codes for CAWSVMTSGSSYEQYF.

The chain has TRBV28 and TRBJ2-4; 7 nucleotides agree with TRBD1. Per the germline V gene, CDR1 is MDHEN and CDR2 is SYDVKM. The V gene end was trimmed by 5 bases and the J gene end by 8 bases; junction bases not matched to a gene: 15. This CDR3 has 16 residues. The DNA for the CDR3 is TGTGCCAGCAGTAGGGACAGCCTCCTGAAAAGAGACATTCAGTACTTC. This translates into CASSRDSLLKRDIQYF.

The chain is built from TRBV7-2 and TRBJ1-3; 8 bases match TRBD1. CDR1 and CDR2 from the germline V gene are SGHTA and FQGNSA. The V gene end was trimmed by 2 bases and the J gene end by 7 bases; junction bases not matched to a gene: 10. CDR3 length: 16 amino acids. CDR3: CASSLFGQTGENTIYF. CDR3 DNA: TGTGCCAGCAGCTTATTCGGCCAGACAGGGGAGAACACCATATATTTT.

V gene TRBV20-1 combines with J gene TRBJ2-1; D unclear. The germline V and J ends were trimmed by 3 bases and 4 bases, with 4 bases remaining between them. Germline V CDR1 and CDR2: DFQATT, SNEGSKA (reference sequence). The CDR3 totals 11 residues. The CDR3 region has the DNA TGCAGTGCTAGCAGGTACAATGAGCAGTTCTTC. Amino acid sequence: CSASRYNEQFF.

This sequence joins TRBV6-2 or TRBV6-3 and TRBJ2-7; a weak D match, TRBD1 (7 bases). Trimming took off 4 bases at V and 6 bases at J, with 19 bases between the two ends. The V gene's germline CDR1 is MNHEY and CDR2 SVGEGT. The CDR3 consists of 15 residues. The DNA of the CDR3 is TGTGCCAGCAGTTCCCGCCTGAGGGGGCGGGGCGAGCAGTACTTC. Protein product: CASSSRLRGRGEQYF.

The V call is TRBV25-1, the J call TRBJ2-7, with TRBD2 matching over 14 bases. CDR1 MGHDK and CDR2 SYGVNS come from the germline V gene. The junction had 6 bases not matched to a gene; V was cut back by 9 bases and J by 8 bases. CDR3 size: 13 residues. The CDR3 nucleotides read TGTGCCAGTCAGACTAGCGGGAGGGCCAAGCAGTACTTC. Protein product: CASQTSGRAKQYF.

This clone was observed a single time. This chain connects TRBV9 to TRBJ2-2; tentative D call: TRBD1 (6 bases). Germline V gives CDR1 SGDLS, CDR2 YYNGEE. With 0 bases removed from V and 6 bases from J, the gap between germline ends came to 9 bases. The CDR3 has 14 residues. The CDR3 spells CASSVEPGAGELFF. For the CDR3, the DNA is TGTGCCAGCAGCGTAGAGCCAGGGGCCGGGGAGCTGTTTTTT.

The rearrangement joins TRBV27 to TRBJ2-2, with 9 bases fitting TRBD1. Trimming took 3 bases from V and 3 from J; bases not matched to a gene: 2. This CDR3 has 15 residues. Germline loops: CDR1 MNHEY, CDR2 SMNVEV (reference sequence). The CDR3 protein is CASSLTGGDTGELFF. Written as DNA, the CDR3 is TGTGCCAGCAGTTTGACAGGGGGGGACACCGGGGAGCTGTTTTTT.

The rearrangement joins TRBV2 to TRBJ2-7; TRBD1 matches at 8 bases. The trim removed 6 bases at V and 3 bases at J, leaving 1 base unmatched. The CDR3 loop spans 12 amino acids. Germline CDR1 SNHLY, CDR2 FYNNEI. The CDR3 is CASSGTGYEQYF. CDR3 nucleotide sequence: TGTGCCAGCAGCGGGACAGGCTACGAGCAGTACTTC.

This clone was observed once. The chain links TRBV19 to TRBJ2-7; TRBD2 matches at 15 bases. V shed 5 bases, J shed 6 bases, and the junction held 8 bases outside the gene matches. CDR1 and CDR2 from the germline V gene are LNHDA and SQIVND (reference sequence). The CDR3 loop spans 16 amino acids. DNA for the CDR3: TGTGCCAGTAGTCGTGGACTAGCGGGAGGGCCCCGCGAGCAGTACTTC. Translation gives CASSRGLAGGPREQYF.